This T cell receptor beta chain originates from a study of T cell repertoires in cytomegalovirus infection. TCRdb re-derived calls from the reads in MiXCR, one entry per CDR3 protein. Counted here are hundreds of thousands of distinct CDR3 sequences, roughly a third occurring once; the ten biggest clones make up about 2.8%. This clonotype was counted a few times. CDR3 length: 23 residues. CDR1 and CDR2 from the germline V gene are SEHNR and FQNEAQ (reference sequence). V trimming: 5 bases; J trimming: 2 bases; junction bases outside the gene matches: 29. The sample consisted of PBMCs. The V and J genes are TRBV7-9 and TRBJ1-5; 8 bases fit TRBD1. This clonotype was sampled from a human donor in good health (CMV status not recorded). Some clones in this sample may be carry-over from other donors' samples. The CDR3 DNA follows: TGTGCCAGCAGCGATTCAACACGAACAGGAATCGGAACAGGGGGTTGGGGCAATCAGCCCCAGCATTTT. It yields the protein CASSDSTRTGIGTGGWGNQPQHF.